Listed below are T cell receptor beta chains from one sample, sequenced in a study of circulating CD8 cells and anti-PD-1 response in melanoma. Using its own MiXCR run on the reads, TCRdb lists one record per CDR3 protein. The sample has under 950 distinct CDR3 sequences, roughly 7% seen once. Sequencing was performed on CD8+ T cells from PBMCs, taken at baseline or after one month of anti-PD-1 therapy (not recorded which). These receptor sequences come from a human donor with melanoma. The conserved cysteine and the conserved F or W are not part of the CDR3 here.

v_gene	j_gene	CDR3aa
TRBV5-4	TRBJ2-7	ASSAGQGSYEQY
TRBV14	TRBJ2-7	ASSLLDKKIAYEQY
TRBV7-2	TRBJ2-7	ASSDYYEQY
TRBV12-3/TRBV12-4	TRBJ2-5	ASSLQETQY
TRBV28	TRBJ2-1	ASGLAGDYLWGQF
TRBV6-5	TRBJ1-2	ASSYATANYGYT
TRBV29-1	TRBJ2-2	SAWTDSNTGELF
TRBV21-1	TRBJ2-3	ASSIPSFSTDTQY
TRBV7-3	TRBJ2-5	ASWTPVPQETQY
TRBV7-8	TRBJ2-7	ASSLEVGVLEQY
TRBV7-9	TRBJ2-7	ASSLAFSEQY
TRBV2	TRBJ2-1	ASVYSSYNEQF
TRBV11-1	TRBJ1-1	ASSSPTEAF
TRBV29-1	TRBJ2-7	SVEDSYEQY
TRBV30	TRBJ2-1	AWNWGFSEQF
TRBV29-1	TRBJ2-3	SVEDPLGQGHPDTQY
TRBV27	TRBJ1-3	ASSLGLSGNTIY
TRBV7-2	TRBJ2-6	ASSQSFTGLGANVLT
TRBV20-1	TRBJ2-3	SASTSGGGTQY
TRBV19	TRBJ2-1	ASRADSASYNEQF
TRBV20-1	TRBJ1-4	SARGRAGKEKLF
TRBV4-2	TRBJ1-1	ASSQEGVKAF
TRBV21-1	TRBJ2-1	ACSKSTVINNEQF
TRBV20-1	TRBJ2-3	SAPSGRPDTQY
TRBV7-2	TRBJ2-7	ASSLVPGPYEQY